These T cell receptor beta chains were read from a single sample in a study of breast tumors, draining lymph nodes, adjacent tissues. MiXCR was run by TCRdb on the multiplex PCR reads, yielding one entry per CDR3 protein. The sample consists of 30,000 to 35,000 distinct CDR3 sequences, 63% of them appearing once. Material: breast tumor tissue. The receptors shown here come from a female donor with breast cancer. Some clones in this sample may be carry-over from other donors' samples. The CDR3 runs from the conserved cysteine through the conserved F or W. The order of the fields is CDR3 DNA, CDR3 protein, D gene, clone size, V gene, J gene. D genes are given only for firm matches. A row's size may be missing; if present it is once, few, many or a size class.

CDR3nt: TGCAGTGCTAGACTAGGGGATAACTATGGCTACACCTTC
CDR3aa: CSARLGDNYGYTF
d_gene: NA
abundance: few
v_gene: TRBV20-1
j_gene: TRBJ1-2

CDR3nt: TGTGCCATACAGGCGGGATCTGGAAACACCATATATTTT
CDR3aa: CAIQAGSGNTIYF
d_gene: NA
abundance: medium-sized
v_gene: TRBV10-3
j_gene: TRBJ1-3

CDR3nt: TGTGCCAGCTCCCGTAACCCGGGACAGGGTTACGAGCAGTACTTC
CDR3aa: CASSRNPGQGYEQYF
d_gene: TRBD1
abundance: NA
v_gene: TRBV6-5
j_gene: TRBJ2-7

CDR3nt: TGCAGCGTTGTGGGGCGGAGGAACACTGAAGCTTTCTTT
CDR3aa: CSVVGRRNTEAFF
d_gene: NA
abundance: many
v_gene: TRBV29-1
j_gene: TRBJ1-1

CDR3nt: TGTGCCACCAGCAGAGCGGGAAGCTACGAGCAGTACTTC
CDR3aa: CATSRAGSYEQYF
d_gene: NA
abundance: NA
v_gene: TRBV15
j_gene: TRBJ2-7

CDR3nt: TGTGCCAGCAGCCCAAGGGGGGGAGACTATGGCTACACCTTC
CDR3aa: CASSPRGGDYGYTF
d_gene: NA
abundance: NA
v_gene: TRBV5-8
j_gene: TRBJ1-2

CDR3nt: TGTGCCAGCAGTGAATCAGGGGTTTATGGCTACACCTTC
CDR3aa: CASSESGVYGYTF
d_gene: NA
abundance: NA
v_gene: TRBV2
j_gene: TRBJ1-2

CDR3nt: TGTGCCACCAGCAGAACTAGCGGGAGGAATGAGCAGTTCTTC
CDR3aa: CATSRTSGRNEQFF
d_gene: TRBD2
abundance: NA
v_gene: TRBV15
j_gene: TRBJ2-1

CDR3nt: TGTGCCAGCAGTCACCCCGGGTTGAATGGCTACACCTTC
CDR3aa: CASSHPGLNGYTF
d_gene: NA
abundance: NA
v_gene: TRBV6-6
j_gene: TRBJ1-2

CDR3nt: TGTGCCAGCAGCTCAGGGACAGGGGTGGAAAATTCACCCCTCCACTTT
CDR3aa: CASSSGTGVENSPLHF
d_gene: TRBD1
abundance: few
v_gene: TRBV7-2
j_gene: TRBJ1-6

CDR3nt: TGTGCCAGCAGCTATCGCGGGGGGGCAACGATCACAGATACGCAGTATTTT
CDR3aa: CASSYRGGATITDTQYF
d_gene: TRBD2
abundance: once
v_gene: TRBV6-2/TRBV6-3
j_gene: TRBJ2-3

CDR3nt: TGTGCCAGCAGTTACTCGAGAGCAGGCAACACCGGGGAGCTGTTTTTT
CDR3aa: CASSYSRAGNTGELFF
d_gene: NA
abundance: many
v_gene: TRBV6-5
j_gene: TRBJ2-2

CDR3nt: TGTGCCAGCTTTCGGTGGGGGGCGAACACCGGGGAGCTGTTTTTT
CDR3aa: CASFRWGANTGELFF
d_gene: NA
abundance: NA
v_gene: TRBV6-1
j_gene: TRBJ2-2

CDR3nt: TGTGCCAGCAGCTTACCATACTACGAGCAGTACTTC
CDR3aa: CASSLPYYEQYF
d_gene: NA
abundance: NA
v_gene: TRBV5-5
j_gene: TRBJ2-7

CDR3nt: TGCGCCAGCAGCCAAGATGAGGGCTATGGCTACACCTTC
CDR3aa: CASSQDEGYGYTF
d_gene: NA
abundance: NA
v_gene: TRBV4-3
j_gene: TRBJ1-2

CDR3nt: TGTGCCAGCAGCTTAAGGCACTTACATGGCTACACCTTC
CDR3aa: CASSLRHLHGYTF
d_gene: NA
abundance: NA
v_gene: TRBV7-3
j_gene: TRBJ1-2

CDR3nt: TGCAGTGCTCGGCCAGCACCACCGAGGGGTAGCTATGGCTACACCTTC
CDR3aa: CSARPAPPRGSYGYTF
d_gene: NA
abundance: many
v_gene: TRBV20-1
j_gene: TRBJ1-2

CDR3nt: TGTGCCTCTTCCACCACAGGGACCCTGACAGATACGCAGTATTTT
CDR3aa: CASSTTGTLTDTQYF
d_gene: NA
abundance: NA
v_gene: TRBV10-3
j_gene: TRBJ2-3

CDR3nt: TGTGCCACCAGCAAAAACCGGGACAGTCCCTACAATGAGCAGTTCTTC
CDR3aa: CATSKNRDSPYNEQFF
d_gene: TRBD1
abundance: NA
v_gene: TRBV15
j_gene: TRBJ2-1

CDR3nt: TGTGCCAGCAGCCAAGACGGACGGGGGAGGGATACGCAGTATTTT
CDR3aa: CASSQDGRGRDTQYF
d_gene: NA
abundance: NA
v_gene: TRBV7-2
j_gene: TRBJ2-3

CDR3nt: TGCGCCAGCAGCTTCCCGGGACAGGGGCAAGAGCAGTACTTC
CDR3aa: CASSFPGQGQEQYF
d_gene: TRBD1
abundance: NA
v_gene: TRBV5-1
j_gene: TRBJ2-7

CDR3nt: TGTGCCAGCAGCCAACTAGCGGGAGGTTCGCTGTATTTT
CDR3aa: CASSQLAGGSLYF
d_gene: TRBD2
abundance: NA
v_gene: TRBV6-5
j_gene: TRBJ2-3

CDR3nt: TGCGCCAGCAGCCAAGGTCAGGGCGGGGTTTACGAGCAGTACTTC
CDR3aa: CASSQGQGGVYEQYF
d_gene: NA
abundance: NA
v_gene: TRBV4-1
j_gene: TRBJ2-7

CDR3nt: TGTGCCATCAGTGAGTCGGGGACTAGCCGCTACGAGCAGTACTTC
CDR3aa: CAISESGTSRYEQYF
d_gene: TRBD2
abundance: NA
v_gene: TRBV10-3
j_gene: TRBJ2-7

CDR3nt: TGTGCCAGCAGCCCGACAGGGGATCAGCCCCAGCATTTT
CDR3aa: CASSPTGDQPQHF
d_gene: TRBD1
abundance: many
v_gene: TRBV7-9
j_gene: TRBJ1-5

CDR3nt: TGTGCCAGCAGCTTAGGCCAGGCAATCTCCTACGAGCAGTACTTC
CDR3aa: CASSLGQAISYEQYF
d_gene: NA
abundance: NA
v_gene: TRBV11-2
j_gene: TRBJ2-7

CDR3nt: TGTGCCAAACCTCGGGTGACTAACTATGGCTACACCTTC
CDR3aa: CAKPRVTNYGYTF
d_gene: NA
abundance: NA
v_gene: TRBV24-1
j_gene: TRBJ1-2

CDR3nt: TGTGCCAGCAGCCCCAACGGGGAGGTCTCTGGAAACACCATATATTTT
CDR3aa: CASSPNGEVSGNTIYF
d_gene: NA
abundance: many
v_gene: TRBV9
j_gene: TRBJ1-3

CDR3nt: TGTGCCAGCAGCCAAGGGGACCCTACCGAGCAGTACTTC
CDR3aa: CASSQGDPTEQYF
d_gene: NA
abundance: NA
v_gene: TRBV3-1
j_gene: TRBJ2-7

CDR3nt: TGCAGTGCTAGAGATAGGCACCCCTCTGGGGCCAACGTCCTGACTTTC
CDR3aa: CSARDRHPSGANVLTF
d_gene: NA
abundance: NA
v_gene: TRBV20-1
j_gene: TRBJ2-6

CDR3nt: TGTGCCTGGAGGAAGGGGACAGGGGCCTTCTACGAGCAGTACTTC
CDR3aa: CAWRKGTGAFYEQYF
d_gene: TRBD1
abundance: many
v_gene: TRBV30
j_gene: TRBJ2-7

CDR3nt: TGTGCCAGCAGCTTGAAGCGGGGGCACACCGGGGAGACCCAGTACTTC
CDR3aa: CASSLKRGHTGETQYF
d_gene: TRBD2
abundance: NA
v_gene: TRBV5-5
j_gene: TRBJ2-5

CDR3nt: TGTGCCAGCAGCTTAGGACTAGCGGGGGGGCCCTACAATGAGCAGTTCTTC
CDR3aa: CASSLGLAGGPYNEQFF
d_gene: TRBD2
abundance: NA
v_gene: TRBV7-2
j_gene: TRBJ2-1

CDR3nt: TGTGCCAGCAGCTTTCTCCAGGGAAAAAATGAGCAGTTCTTC
CDR3aa: CASSFLQGKNEQFF
d_gene: NA
abundance: medium-sized
v_gene: TRBV7-3
j_gene: TRBJ2-1

CDR3nt: TGTGCCAGCAGCTTAGGTGGTAGCGGGAGGGCCAATGAGCAGTTCTTC
CDR3aa: CASSLGGSGRANEQFF
d_gene: TRBD2
abundance: NA
v_gene: TRBV7-9
j_gene: TRBJ2-1

CDR3nt: TGCGCCAGCAGCTTGGGGGGATCCTATAATTCACCCCTCCACTTT
CDR3aa: CASSLGGSYNSPLHF
d_gene: NA
abundance: NA
v_gene: TRBV5-1
j_gene: TRBJ1-6

CDR3nt: TGTGCCAGCAGCAATCGACACCTCGGGGCGCGGGAGCAGTACTTC
CDR3aa: CASSNRHLGAREQYF
d_gene: NA
abundance: NA
v_gene: TRBV7-9
j_gene: TRBJ2-7

CDR3nt: TGTGCCTGGACTAGCGGGAGGAATGAGCAGTTCTTC
CDR3aa: CAWTSGRNEQFF
d_gene: TRBD2
abundance: NA
v_gene: TRBV30
j_gene: TRBJ2-1

CDR3nt: TGTGCCAGCGGAAGACACGACAATGAGCAGTTCTTC
CDR3aa: CASGRHDNEQFF
d_gene: NA
abundance: NA
v_gene: TRBV25-1
j_gene: TRBJ2-1

CDR3nt: TGTGCCACCAGGTTTGGGCAACAGGGGAAGGGGTCACCCCTCCACTTT
CDR3aa: CATRFGQQGKGSPLHF
d_gene: TRBD1
abundance: NA
v_gene: TRBV15
j_gene: TRBJ1-6

CDR3nt: TGCAGTGCTAAAGCGGGGGGCACAGATACGCAGTATTTT
CDR3aa: CSAKAGGTDTQYF
d_gene: TRBD2
abundance: NA
v_gene: TRBV20-1
j_gene: TRBJ2-3

CDR3nt: TGTGCCAGCAGCTCCTTCACGGACTCCCGTGATACGCAGTATTTT
CDR3aa: CASSSFTDSRDTQYF
d_gene: NA
abundance: NA
v_gene: TRBV7-3
j_gene: TRBJ2-3

CDR3nt: TGCAGTGCTAGAGGACAGGGGGCATATAGCAATCAGCCCCAGCATTTT
CDR3aa: CSARGQGAYSNQPQHF
d_gene: TRBD1
abundance: many
v_gene: TRBV20-1
j_gene: TRBJ1-5

CDR3nt: TGTGCCAGCAGTTCGTACGACCTCTCAGGGAGTATATATGAGCAGTTCTTC
CDR3aa: CASSSYDLSGSIYEQFF
d_gene: NA
abundance: few
v_gene: TRBV2
j_gene: TRBJ2-1

CDR3nt: TGTGCCAGTAGTATATCAGGGTTCACCGGGGAGCTGTTTTTT
CDR3aa: CASSISGFTGELFF
d_gene: NA
abundance: NA
v_gene: TRBV19
j_gene: TRBJ2-2

CDR3nt: TGCAGTGCTAGACGGCGGGAGGGCACAGATACGCAGTATTTT
CDR3aa: CSARRREGTDTQYF
d_gene: TRBD2
abundance: NA
v_gene: TRBV20-1
j_gene: TRBJ2-3

CDR3nt: TGCAGTGCCCCAGCGCGAAATTCACCCCCCCACTTT
CDR3aa: CSAPARNSPPHF
d_gene: NA
abundance: NA
v_gene: TRBV20-1
j_gene: TRBJ1-6

CDR3nt: TGTGCCAGCAGGGGACTAGCGGAAAACAATGAGCAGTTCTTC
CDR3aa: CASRGLAENNEQFF
d_gene: TRBD2
abundance: many
v_gene: TRBV6-5
j_gene: TRBJ2-1

CDR3nt: TGTGCCAGCAGTGAACCTGGGACTTCGTCCGCTAACTATGGCTACACCTTC
CDR3aa: CASSEPGTSSANYGYTF
d_gene: NA
abundance: few
v_gene: TRBV6-1
j_gene: TRBJ1-2

CDR3nt: TGCAGTGCTAGTTCGCTAGCGGGGACCTACACAGATACGCAGTATTTT
CDR3aa: CSASSLAGTYTDTQYF
d_gene: TRBD2
abundance: many
v_gene: TRBV20-1
j_gene: TRBJ2-3

CDR3nt: TGTGCCAGCAGTGGGACAGGGAGAAGTGGAGAGACCCAGTACTTC
CDR3aa: CASSGTGRSGETQYF
d_gene: TRBD1
abundance: NA
v_gene: TRBV2
j_gene: TRBJ2-5

CDR3nt: TGTGCCAGCAGCTTAAGGGGCTCCTATAATTCACCCCTCCACTTT
CDR3aa: CASSLRGSYNSPLHF
d_gene: NA
abundance: NA
v_gene: TRBV7-6
j_gene: TRBJ1-6

CDR3nt: TGTGCCACCAGTGATTTTTCCGGCTTCCACGGGCAGTACTTC
CDR3aa: CATSDFSGFHGQYF
d_gene: NA
abundance: NA
v_gene: TRBV24-1
j_gene: TRBJ2-7

CDR3nt: TGTGCCAGCAGTCAAACCTCTAGCGGGCCGTACAATGAGCAGTTCTTC
CDR3aa: CASSQTSSGPYNEQFF
d_gene: TRBD2
abundance: many
v_gene: TRBV4-2
j_gene: TRBJ2-1

CDR3nt: TGCAGCGTTCGGACAGGGAGCTCCTACGAGCAGTACTTC
CDR3aa: CSVRTGSSYEQYF
d_gene: TRBD1
abundance: NA
v_gene: TRBV29-1
j_gene: TRBJ2-7

CDR3nt: TGTGCCAGCAGCGTACGAGGAGGTCAGCAGTTCTTC
CDR3aa: CASSVRGGQQFF
d_gene: NA
abundance: NA
v_gene: TRBV9
j_gene: TRBJ2-1

CDR3nt: TGTGCCAGTAGTATCGGCAGGGGAGAGAACTATGGCTACACCTTC
CDR3aa: CASSIGRGENYGYTF
d_gene: NA
abundance: NA
v_gene: TRBV19
j_gene: TRBJ1-2